This is a list of T cell receptor beta chains from one sample in a study of blood T cell repertoires in COVID-19. The method was immunoSEQ multiplex PCR; TCRdb's version includes in-frame clones alone and lacks a portion of them. Altogether 350,000 to 400,000 clones are present, approximately 86% being singletons, with the ten largest covering just over 7%. What was sequenced was peripheral blood. The receptors stem from a woman aged 55-69 years with COVID-19, enrolled during active disease. The CDR3 runs from the conserved cysteine through the conserved F or W. A D gene is named only where the DNA matches it firmly. Size values are once, few and many counts, or a class for expanded clones, and some rows have none.

abundance	d_gene	v_gene	j_gene	CDR3aa	CDR3nt
NA	TRBD1	TRBV19	TRBJ1-1	CASSRGQGLMNTEAFF	TGTGCCAGTAGTAGGGGACAGGGGCTTATGAACACTGAAGCTTTCTTT
NA	TRBD1	TRBV9	TRBJ2-2	CASSVVDRAAGELFF	TGTGCCAGCAGCGTAGTGGACAGGGCCGCCGGGGAGCTGTTTTTT
NA	TRBD1	TRBV7-3	TRBJ1-1	CASSLSPGQGAGGEAFF	TGTGCCAGCAGCTTAAGCCCGGGACAGGGGGCCGGAGGTGAAGCTTTCTTT
few	TRBD1	TRBV7-3	TRBJ1-6	CASSTQGAINSPLHF	TGTGCCAGCAGTACACAGGGGGCGATTAATTCACCCCTCCACTTT
NA	NA	TRBV3-1/TRBV3-2	TRBJ1-1	CASSQTGKLFF	TGTGCCAGCAGCCAAACGGGGAAGCTTTTCTTT
once	NA	TRBV6-4	TRBJ1-2	CASSASNTGSYGYTF	TGTGCCAGCAGTGCATCCAACACAGGGAGCTATGGCTACACCTTC
NA	NA	TRBV20-1	TRBJ1-1	CSASLGQNTEAFF	TGCAGTGCTAGTTTGGGGCAGAACACTGAAGCTTTCTTT
NA	TRBD2	TRBV11-1	TRBJ2-1	CASSPPWGGPYNEQFF	TGTGCCAGCAGCCCGCCATGGGGGGGTCCCTACAATGAGCAGTTCTTC
NA	TRBD2	TRBV5-4	TRBJ2-1	CASSRSGGGYNEQFF	TGTGCCAGCAGCCGGAGCGGGGGGGGTTACAATGAGCAGTTCTTC
once	TRBD2	TRBV4-3	TRBJ2-3	CASSQTPSTSGGAGTDTQYF	TGCGCCAGCAGCCAAACTCCTTCGACTAGCGGGGGGGCTGGCACAGATACGCAGTATTTT
once	TRBD2	TRBV2	TRBJ2-5	CASSDGLAGLETQYF	TGTGCCAGCAGTGATGGGCTAGCGGGGCTGGAGACCCAGTACTTC
NA	TRBD1	TRBV13	TRBJ1-4	CASSRGQGATNEKLFF	TGTGCCAGCAGCCGGGGACAGGGTGCAACTAATGAAAAACTGTTTTTT
few	NA	TRBV11-3	TRBJ1-1	CASSLTGNTEAFF	TGTGCCAGCAGCTTGACAGGGAACACTGAAGCTTTCTTT
NA	NA	TRBV4-3	TRBJ1-2	CASSQASGGYGYTF	TGCGCCAGCAGCCAAGCCAGCGGGGGCTATGGCTACACCTTC
NA	TRBD2	TRBV11-3	TRBJ2-3	CASSATPGTSGGYTDTQYF	TGTGCCAGCAGCGCGACCCCCGGGACTAGCGGGGGCTACACAGATACGCAGTATTTT
NA	NA	TRBV6-5	TRBJ1-1	CASSYSGARNTEAFF	TGTGCCAGCAGTTACTCGGGAGCGAGGAACACTGAAGCTTTCTTT
NA	NA	TRBV10-3	TRBJ1-1	CAISESREAFF	TGTGCCATCAGTGAAAGCAGGGAAGCTTTCTTT
NA	NA	TRBV4-1	TRBJ2-1	CASSQPTGPSFNEQFF	TGCGCCAGCAGCCAACCAACAGGGCCCTCCTTCAATGAGCAGTTCTTC
NA	TRBD1	TRBV14	TRBJ1-1	CASSQRGGQENTEAFF	TGTGCCAGCAGCCAACGTGGGGGACAGGAGAACACTGAAGCTTTCTTT
many	TRBD1	TRBV3-1/TRBV3-2	TRBJ1-1	CASSPQQGAMNTEAFF	TGTGCCAGCAGCCCGCAACAGGGGGCAATGAACACTGAAGCTTTCTTT
NA	TRBD1	TRBV7-9	TRBJ1-4	CASSLRAGQGGEKLFF	TGTGCCAGCAGCTTAAGGGCGGGACAGGGAGGCGAAAAACTGTTTTTT
NA	TRBD1	TRBV6-5	TRBJ1-3	CASSYDRADGNTIYF	TGTGCCAGCAGTTACGACAGGGCTGATGGAAACACCATATATTTT
NA	TRBD1	TRBV18	TRBJ1-1	CASSPWGQPMNTEAFF	TGTGCCAGCTCACCCTGGGGACAGCCCATGAACACTGAAGCTTTCTTT
NA	TRBD1	TRBV7-9	TRBJ1-2	CASSLGQGAVGYTF	TGTGCCAGCAGCTTAGGACAGGGGGCTGTAGGCTACACCTTC
NA	TRBD2	TRBV29-1	TRBJ2-3	CSVVGRRGSTDTQYF	TGCAGCGTTGTAGGACGGCGGGGGTCCACAGATACGCAGTATTTT
NA	TRBD1	TRBV7-9	TRBJ2-1	CAIGDRGYNEQFF	TGTGCCATAGGGGACAGGGGATACAATGAGCAGTTCTTC
NA	NA	TRBV2	TRBJ1-6	CASSEQDSSRSPLHF	TGTGCCAGCAGTGAACAAGACAGTTCGCGGTCACCCCTCCACTTT
NA	NA	TRBV10-2	TRBJ1-6	CASSSQGLGGSPLHF	TGCGCCAGCAGTTCCCAGGGGTTAGGCGGTTCACCCCTCCACTTT
NA	NA	TRBV6-5	TRBJ1-6	CASSPRTDYNSPLHF	TGTGCCAGCAGCCCCAGGACAGATTATAATTCACCCCTCCACTTT
NA	TRBD2	TRBV7-3	TRBJ2-3	CASSLIAGGTDTQYF	TGTGCCAGCAGCCTCATAGCGGGGGGCACAGATACGCAGTATTTT
NA	NA	TRBV19	TRBJ1-2	CASSIQANYGYTF	TGTGCCAGTAGTATACAGGCGAACTATGGCTACACCTTC
NA	TRBD1	TRBV27	TRBJ2-7	CASSYRGRTHEQYF	TGTGCCAGCAGTTATAGGGGGCGTACCCACGAGCAGTACTTC
NA	NA	TRBV19	TRBJ2-5	CASSIPGEETQYF	TGTGCCAGTAGTATCCCCGGGGAAGAGACCCAGTACTTC
NA	TRBD2	TRBV13	TRBJ2-5	CASSGGAQETQYF	TGTGCCAGCTCCGGGGGGGCTCAAGAGACCCAGTACTTC
NA	TRBD1	TRBV11-1	TRBJ1-2	CASSLGQGRYGYTF	TGTGCCAGCAGCTTAGGACAGGGACGCTATGGCTACACCTTC
NA	TRBD1	TRBV5-6	TRBJ1-1	CASSSGTGSEAFF	TGTGCCAGCAGTTCCGGGACAGGCTCTGAAGCTTTCTTT
once	NA	TRBV7-6	TRBJ2-1	CASSLNQGPVNEQFF	TGTGCCAGCAGCTTAAACCAGGGGCCCGTCAATGAGCAGTTCTTC
NA	TRBD1	TRBV11-2	TRBJ2-1	CASSSDRSEQFF	TGTGCCAGCAGCTCGGACAGGAGTGAGCAGTTCTTC
NA	NA	TRBV20-1	TRBJ2-7	CSASPGGVFEQYF	TGCAGTGCTAGTCCGGGGGGCGTCTTCGAGCAGTACTTC
NA	NA	TRBV18	TRBJ2-3	CASSPRQARTDTQYF	TGTGCCAGCTCACCACGGCAGGCCCGCACAGATACGCAGTATTTT
once	NA	TRBV30	TRBJ2-2	CAWSFGLGTGELFF	TGTGCCTGGAGTTTTGGACTGGGCACCGGGGAGCTGTTTTTT
NA	NA	TRBV11-2	TRBJ2-3	CASSRTDTQYF	TGTGCCAGCAGCCGTACAGATACGCAGTATTTT
NA	NA	TRBV19	TRBJ1-2	CASKIQGVYGYTF	TGTGCCAGTAAAATCCAGGGTGTCTATGGCTACACCTTC
NA	TRBD2	TRBV7-8	TRBJ2-1	CASSLGLSGGADEQFF	TGTGCCAGCAGCTTAGGCCTTAGCGGGGGGGCGGATGAGCAGTTCTTC
NA	NA	TRBV5-1	TRBJ1-4	CASSLREGEKLFF	TGCGCCAGCAGCCTCAGGGAGGGTGAAAAACTGTTTTTT